One sample yielded the 21 T cell receptor beta chains listed below, sequenced in a study of blood T cell repertoires in COVID-19. TCRdb's table, derived via immunoSEQ multiplex PCR, lists solely in-frame clones and lacks some. The sample records some 260,000 clones, around nine tenths being singletons. Sequencing input: peripheral blood. The receptors come from a man older than 75 with acute or convalescent COVID-19.

The count of this clone is one. This sequence joins TRBV7-9 and TRBJ2-5, with 9 nucleotides matching TRBD2. CDR1 and CDR2 (germline): SEHNR, FQNEAQ (reference sequence). The length of the CDR3 is 16 residues. V trimming: 1 base; J trimming: 2 bases; junction bases outside the gene matches: 5. DNA of the CDR3: TGTGCCAGCAGCTTAGGAGTTAGCGGGGGACAAGAGACCCAGTACTTC. It codes for CASSLGVSGGQETQYF.

The chain joins TRBV7-9 to TRBJ1-1; D may be TRBD1 (5 bases). Germline V gives CDR1 SEHNR, CDR2 FQNEAQ (reference sequence). V was shortened by 8 bases and J by 2 bases, with 12 bases between the two germline ends. The CDR3 covers 13 residues. The CDR3 DNA follows: TGTGCCAGCCAAAAACAGGTTAACACTGAAGCTTTCTTT. Translated, it gives CASQKQVNTEAFF.

The chain carries TRBV6-6 and TRBJ1-4; no reliable D call. Germline V gene sequence: CDR1 MNHNY, CDR2 SVGAGI (reference sequence). Trimming removed 5 bases from V and 9 bases from J, with 22 bases in between. The CDR3 runs to 16 residues. CDR3 amino acids: CASSPRPDGGRKKLFF. The CDR3 region has the DNA TGTGCCAGCAGTCCCAGGCCCGACGGAGGGAGAAAAAAACTGTTTTTT.

V and J are TRBV19 and TRBJ2-2; 7 bases align to TRBD1. Trimming took 4 bases from V and 6 from J; bases not matched to a gene: 5. Germline V gives CDR1 LNHDA, CDR2 SQIVND (reference sequence). The CDR3 is made up of 14 amino acids. This CDR3 reads CASSTTGLAGELFF. The CDR3 DNA reads as TGTGCCAGTAGTACGACAGGGCTCGCCGGGGAGCTGTTTTTT.

The chain is built from TRBV19 and TRBJ1-1; maybe TRBD1 (5 bases). CDR1 and CDR2 from the germline V gene are LNHDA and SQIVND (reference sequence). V lost 5 bases and J 2 bases, leaving 15 bases between the germline ends. The CDR3 is 15 residues long. CDR3 bases: TGTGCCAGTAGTTACGGGGGGAGGGGTAACACTGAAGCTTTCTTT. It codes for CASSYGGRGNTEAFF.

The chain links TRBV7-8 to TRBJ1-2, with 10 bases matching TRBD1. From germline, CDR1 is SGHVS and CDR2 FQNEAQ. The V and J ends lost 5 bases and 4 bases, in that order; junction bases with no gene match: 10. The CDR3 is made up of 16 amino acids. The CDR3 spells CASSGPGTGVSYGYTF. The CDR3, as DNA: TGTGCCAGCAGCGGACCCGGGACAGGGGTTAGCTATGGCTACACCTTC.

V is TRBV7-9 and J is TRBJ1-6; the match to TRBD1 covers 8 bases. V was pared by 1 base and J by 5 bases, with 7 bases of the junction left unmatched. This CDR3 comprises 17 residues. CDR1 and CDR2 from the germline V gene are SEHNR and FQNEAQ (reference sequence). The CDR3 DNA sequence: TGTGCCAGCAGCTTAGGGGCAGGGGGCTCTAATAATTCACCCCTCCACTTT. Its protein product is CASSLGAGGSNNSPLHF.

Only one count was recorded for this clone. The junction does not match germline at one end; this may be a read error. Other DNA sequences within the sample encode an identical CDR3. The rearrangement joins TRBV18 to TRBJ2-3, with 9 bases aligning to TRBD1. Germline assignment: CDR1 KGHSH and CDR2 LQKENI. This CDR3 has 14 residues. The CDR3 DNA reads TGTGCCAGCTCATCGGGACAGGGCACCGATACGCAGTATTTT. It is translated as CASSSGQGTDTQYF.

This chain links TRBV28 with TRBJ1-2, with a tentative D call TRBD1 (5 bases). The CDR3 consists of 13 residues. Germline-derived CDR1 and CDR2 are MDHEN and SYDVKM. V lost 3 bases and J lost 7, with 12 bases in between. CDR3 region: CASSFQGSSGYTF. The CDR3 DNA reads TGTGCCAGCAGTTTCCAGGGATCGAGTGGCTACACCTTC.

The CDR3 loop is CASSQDGQGSYEQYF. CDR3 sequence (DNA): TGCGCCAGCAGCCAAGATGGGCAGGGGTCCTACGAGCAGTACTTC. The chain combines TRBV4-3 with TRBJ2-7; a possible D gene is TRBD1 (6 bases). With 0 bases removed from V and 1 base from J, the gap between germline ends came to 10 bases. The CDR3 has 15 residues. Per the germline V gene, CDR1 is LGHNA and CDR2 is YSLEER.

The chain joins TRBV6-2 or TRBV6-3 to TRBJ2-3; D unclear. The CDR3 totals 11 residues. CDR1 and CDR2 from the germline V gene are MNHEY and SVGEGT. The germline V and J ends were trimmed by 5 bases and 2 bases, with 2 bases remaining between them. Here the CDR3 DNA reads TGTGCCAGCAGTCACACAGATACGCAGTATTTT. Its translation: CASSHTDTQYF.

A few counts support this clone. This chain links TRBV29-1 with TRBJ1-1; tentatively, D is TRBD1 (6 bases). Germline CDR1 reads SQVTM; CDR2 reads ANQGSEA. The CDR3 spans 12 residues. V shed 4 bases and J shed 6 bases, with 12 bases lying between them. The CDR3 DNA reads as TGCAGCGTTGCAGGGGTCAGCGCTGAAGCTTTCTTT. Protein: CSVAGVSAEAFF.

The J gene is TRBJ2-7, the V gene TRBV11-1, with D tentatively TRBD2 (6 bases). Trimming cost V 4 bases and J 0 bases, with 13 bases left between them. Germline V gives CDR1 SGHAT, CDR2 FQDESV (reference sequence). The CDR3 spans 15 residues. CDR3 bases: TGTGCCAGCAGCTCAAGACTAGGACCCTCCTACGAGCAGTACTTC. Protein: CASSSRLGPSYEQYF.

The chain couples TRBV19 to TRBJ1-4; D perhaps matches TRBD1 (5 bases). Per the germline V gene, CDR1 is LNHDA and CDR2 is SQIVND (reference sequence). V was pared by 7 bases and J by 0 bases, with 18 bases between. This CDR3 region has 17 residues. The CDR3 here is CASKGVVGSSTNEKLFF. Written as DNA, the CDR3 is TGTGCCAGTAAAGGGGTAGTTGGTTCATCAACTAATGAAAAACTGTTTTTT.

The chain carries TRBV10-3 and TRBJ2-5, with D unresolved. Germline V gene sequence: CDR1 ENHRY, CDR2 SYGVKD. The CDR3 spans 11 residues. Trimming took 3 bases from V and 8 from J, leaving 7 bases between them. DNA for the CDR3: TGTGCCATCAGTGAACTTGATACCCAGTACTTC. Translated: CAISELDTQYF.

V usage is TRBV3-1 (or the pseudogene TRBV3-2) and J usage is TRBJ1-6; the match to TRBD1 covers 7 bases. In germline, CDR1 is LGHDT, CDR2 YNNKEL (reference sequence). V shed 1 base and J 7 bases; nucleotides not matched to a gene: 4. The CDR3 loop spans 15 amino acids. The CDR3 loop reads CASSQGQGPNSPLHF. CDR3 coding DNA: TGTGCCAGCAGCCAAGGACAGGGCCCAAATTCACCCCTCCACTTT.

V and J are TRBV19 and TRBJ1-3; the D is unclear. Germline lookup yields CDR1 LNHDA and CDR2 SQIVND (reference sequence). This CDR3 has 15 amino acids. Trimming shortened V by 0 bases and J by 0 bases, and 6 bases separated the two germline ends. The CDR3 loop is CASSIDRISGNTIYF. The CDR3 DNA follows: TGTGCCAGTAGTATAGACAGGATCTCTGGAAACACCATATATTTT.

This rearrangement joins TRBV6-2 or TRBV6-3 to TRBJ2-3; the match to TRBD2 covers 9 bases. The trim removed 5 bases at V and 6 bases at J, leaving 15 bases unmatched. Germline lookup yields CDR1 MNHEY and CDR2 SVGEGT. The CDR3 covers 17 residues. Written as DNA, the CDR3 is TGTGCCAGCAGTCCCTCCAGGGGGGGTAGCGGGGGCGATACGCAGTATTTT. This gives the protein CASSPSRGGSGGDTQYF.

The J gene is TRBJ2-5, the V gene TRBV19; 8 bases are a match to TRBD1. Looked up from germline, CDR1 is LNHDA and CDR2 is SQIVND (reference sequence). This CDR3 is 14 amino acids long. The J segment lost 5 bases and the V segment lost 3 bases, leaving 5 bases of the junction unmatched. The CDR3 loop is CASSIQGAWETQYF. For the CDR3, the DNA is TGTGCCAGTAGTATTCAGGGGGCGTGGGAGACCCAGTACTTC.

The chain recombines TRBV7-9 with TRBJ1-1, with D possibly being TRBD1 (6 bases). Trimming stripped 7 bases from V and 0 bases from J, with 15 bases between. Germline-derived CDR1 and CDR2 are SEHNR and FQNEAQ (reference sequence). The CDR3 sequence is 15 residues long. The chain's CDR3 is CASNRLGQLNTEAFF. The CDR3 bases are TGTGCCAGCAATCGACTCGGACAGTTGAACACTGAAGCTTTCTTT.

The chain has TRBV11-2 and TRBJ2-3; no reliable D call. CDR1 SGHAT and CDR2 FQNNGV come from the germline V gene. The CDR3 consists of 14 residues. Deletions cut 3 bases from V and 0 bases from J, with 7 bases between. The CDR3 protein is CASSFLASTDTQYF. The CDR3 bases are TGTGCCAGCAGCTTTCTGGCTAGCACAGATACGCAGTATTTT.